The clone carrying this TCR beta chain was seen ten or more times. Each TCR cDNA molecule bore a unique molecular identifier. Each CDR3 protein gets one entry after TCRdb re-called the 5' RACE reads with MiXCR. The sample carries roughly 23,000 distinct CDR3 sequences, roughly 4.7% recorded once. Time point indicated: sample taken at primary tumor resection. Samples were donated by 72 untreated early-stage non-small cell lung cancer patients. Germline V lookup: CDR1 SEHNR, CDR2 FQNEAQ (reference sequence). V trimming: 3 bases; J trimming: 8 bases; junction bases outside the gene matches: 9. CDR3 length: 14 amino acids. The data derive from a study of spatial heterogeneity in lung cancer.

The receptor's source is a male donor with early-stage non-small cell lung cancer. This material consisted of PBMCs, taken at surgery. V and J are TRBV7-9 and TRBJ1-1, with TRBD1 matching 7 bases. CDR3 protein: CASSFTGALDEAFF. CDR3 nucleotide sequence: TGTGCCAGCAGCTTTACAGGGGCCCTCGACGAAGCTTTCTTT.